The TCR beta chain described here comes from a study of HIV-infected patients and healthy controls (dated by TCRdb to the mid-2010s). CDR1 is given as MGHDK and CDR2 as SYGVNS, both from the germline V gene. The CDR3 contains 12 residues, cysteine and phenylalanine counted. Left in the record is the CDR3 DNA by itself, 36 bases read in frame from the first base. This clonotype appeared many times. Its target antigen remains unknown. No much larger clone is present one base from it, and per-base qualities are unavailable. Library method: 5' RACE. The instrument was an Illumina MiSeq. TCRdb reprocessing: public reads trimmed at Q25 with fastp, clones called with MiXCR, in-frame beta chains kept. Rows with a matching CDR3 protein are joined into one entry that keeps the most common DNA and genes. This sample gives 15,000 to 20,000 distinct CDR3 sequences in total; less than 20% of them show up just once. The ten largest clones take up 24% of the sample.

Recombination joined TRBV25-1 with TRBJ2-1; 7 of the junction bases match TRBD2. This TCR was recovered from a human donor in good health. Sequencing was done on a sample of CD8+ T cells from blood. The CDR3 region reads CACEAGPHEQFF. The base sequence is TGTGCGTGTGAAGCGGGGCCTCATGAGCAGTTCTTC.